The 22 T cell receptor beta chains presented below share a single source sample, sequenced in a study of cytomegalovirus exposure and HLA in healthy donors. The PCR used 60 Vbeta and 13 Jbeta primers. Libraries were prepared by immunoSEQ multiplex PCR; TCRdb keeps only in-frame clonotypes and omits some of them. This table holds fewer than 150,000 clones, roughly 80% found once. Sequencing was carried out using PBMCs. These receptors were taken from a woman aged 25-40 years in good health and CMV-seropositive.

The V call is TRBV5-1, the J call TRBJ2-7; D is perhaps TRBD1 (5 bases). V was clipped by 4 bases and J by 1 base, with 18 bases between them. The CDR3 spans 16 residues. Per the germline V gene, CDR1 is SGHRS and CDR2 is YFSETQ. CDR3 bases: TGCGCCAGCAGCCAAAGCCTCGACAGTGGGTCCTACGAGCAGTACTTC. Encoded protein: CASSQSLDSGSYEQYF. Full variable domain (missing parts from reference TRBV5-1 and TRBJ2-7): KAGVTQTPRYLIKTRGQQVTLSCSPISGHRSVSWYQQTPGQGLQFLFEYFSETQRNKGNFPGRFSGRQFSNSRSEMNVSTLELGDSALYLCASSQSLDSGSYEQYFGPGTRLTVT.

This clone has more than one count but fewer than ten. DNA for the CDR3: TGCGCCAGCAGCTTGGGACTAGCGGGAGCGCAAAACACCGGGGAGCTGTTTTTT. This encodes CASSLGLAGAQNTGELFF. The V and J genes are TRBV5-1 and TRBJ2-2; 12 bases map to TRBD2. There are 18 residues in the CDR3. With 0 bases clipped from V and 2 bases from J, the junction kept 5 bases outside the gene matches. The germline V gene encodes CDR1 SGHRS and CDR2 YFSETQ.

The chain links TRBV4-2 to TRBJ2-5; D unresolved. From germline, CDR1 is LGHNA and CDR2 YNFKEQ. The CDR3 is 14 amino acids. V was shortened by 5 bases and J by 1 base, with 11 bases between the two germline ends. This CDR3 reads CASSGTGSQETQYF. CDR3 bases: TGTGCCAGCAGCGGAACCGGGTCCCAAGAGACCCAGTACTTC.

V is TRBV7-8 and J is TRBJ2-3; 8 nucleotides match TRBD2. V lost 4 bases, J lost 1 base, and 4 bases stayed unmatched. The length of the CDR3 is 15 residues. From germline, CDR1 is SGHVS and CDR2 FQNEAQ. The CDR3 region is CASSSTSGGTDTQYF. As DNA, the CDR3 is TGTGCCAGCAGCTCTACTAGCGGAGGCACAGATACGCAGTATTTT.

This chain links TRBV9 with TRBJ1-1; 12 positions match TRBD1. The CDR3 extends over 13 amino acids. V was clipped by 2 bases and J by 9 bases; unmatched bases: 2. Per the germline V gene, CDR1 is SGDLS and CDR2 is YYNGEE. CDR3 coding DNA: TGTGCCAGCAGCGTCGGGACAGGGGGCAAAGCTTTCTTT. Protein product: CASSVGTGGKAFF. Full variable domain (outside the CDR3, taken from reference TRBV9 and TRBJ1-1): DSGVTQTPKHLITATGQRVTLRCSPRSGDLSVYWYQQSLDQGLQFLIQYYNGEERAKGNILERFSAQQFPDLHSELNLSSLELGDSALYFCASSVGTGGKAFFGQGTRLTVV.

The rearrangement links TRBV19 to TRBJ1-2; D call uncertain. Germline CDR1 is LNHDA and CDR2 is SQIVND (reference sequence). Trimming took 3 bases from V and 1 from J, leaving 6 bases between them. There are 13 residues in the CDR3. The CDR3 region is CASSIYSNYGYTF. CDR3 DNA: TGTGCCAGTAGTATTTACAGTAACTATGGCTACACCTTC. Variable domain in full (rest from reference TRBV19 and TRBJ1-2): DGGITQSPKYLFRKEGQNVTLSCEQNLNHDAMYWYRQDPGQGLRLIYYSQIVNDFQKGDIAEGYSVSREKKESFPLTVTSAQKNPTAFYLCASSIYSNYGYTFGSGTRLTVV.

The chain is built from TRBV6-1 and TRBJ2-5, with unresolved D. The J call may be wrong; the DNA end is better matched by TRBJ2-7. The CDR3 runs 10 residues. CDR1 and CDR2 from the germline V gene are MNHNS and SASEGT. The CDR3 is CASRDYEQYF. The DNA for the CDR3 is TGTGCCAGCAGAGACTACGAGCAGTACTTC.

J is TRBJ2-5 and V is TRBV9; a possible D gene is TRBD2 (6 bases). The end of the DNA is better explained by TRBJ2-7, so the J call may be wrong. The CDR3 runs 14 residues. Germline loops: CDR1 SGDLS, CDR2 YYNGEE. CDR3 region: CASSVGGERGEQYF. DNA of the CDR3: TGTGCCAGCAGCGTAGGGGGGGAAAGGGGCGAGCAGTACTTC.

The rearrangement links TRBV7-9 to TRBJ2-5, with D tentatively TRBD1 (6 bases). CDR3 length: 13 amino acids. CDR1 is SEHNR, CDR2 FQNEAQ, per germline (reference sequence). V was trimmed by 5 bases and J by 4 bases, leaving 11 bases between them. The CDR3 here is CASSTRQAETQYF. The CDR3 DNA reads as TGTGCCAGCAGCACGAGACAGGCAGAGACCCAGTACTTC.

This chain links TRBV7-8 with TRBJ1-1, with no clear D. This CDR3 spans 15 amino acids. The V gene's germline CDR1 is SGHVS and CDR2 FQNEAQ. V was shortened by 1 base and J by 5 bases, with 14 bases between the two germline ends. The CDR3, as DNA: TGTGCCAGCAGCTTAGAAGCGGGATCCTGGACTGAAGCTTTCTTT. It yields the protein CASSLEAGSWTEAFF.

J is TRBJ1-6 and V is TRBV9; D is unclear. The CDR3 totals 16 residues. The germline V gene encodes CDR1 SGDLS and CDR2 YYNGEE. Trimming removed 0 bases at V and 11 bases at J, with 18 bases between. The CDR3 loop reads CASSVDLGRPETPLHF. For the CDR3, the DNA is TGTGCCAGCAGCGTAGACCTAGGAAGACCCGAGACACCCCTCCACTTT.

Note on this clone: Distinct nucleotide sequences in the sample also encode this CDR3. V and J are TRBV18 and TRBJ1-1; 8 nucleotides line up with TRBD1. J gave up 5 bases and V 2 bases, and 1 base lay outside the gene matches. Per the germline V gene, CDR1 is KGHSH and CDR2 is LQKENI. There are 13 residues in the CDR3. Here the CDR3 reads CASSPGQGTEAFF. CDR3 DNA: TGTGCCAGCTCACCAGGACAGGGTACTGAAGCTTTCTTT.

The chain recombines TRBV9 with TRBJ2-1; a possible D gene is TRBD2 (6 bases). Between the trimmed V and J ends, which lost 0 bases and 0 bases, there was a span of 13 bases. The germline CDR1 and CDR2 sequences are SGDLS and YYNGEE. CDR3 length: 17 residues. CDR3 sequence (DNA): TGTGCCAGCAGCGTAGCCGGAGTGACTAGCTCCTACAATGAGCAGTTCTTC. It yields the protein CASSVAGVTSSYNEQFF. The full variable domain, completed using reference TRBV9 and TRBJ2-1, is DSGVTQTPKHLITATGQRVTLRCSPRSGDLSVYWYQQSLDQGLQFLIQYYNGEERAKGNILERFSAQQFPDLHSELNLSSLELGDSALYFCASSVAGVTSSYNEQFFGPGTRLTVL.

The chain recombines TRBV25-1 with TRBJ1-3; 11 nucleotides agree with TRBD1. CDR3 length: 15 amino acids. The V gene's germline CDR1 is MGHDK and CDR2 SYGVNS. The J segment lost 2 bases and the V segment lost 3 bases, leaving 0 bases of the junction unmatched. CDR3 region: CASSEDRGPGNTIYF. The CDR3 bases are TGTGCCAGCAGTGAGGACAGGGGGCCTGGAAACACCATATATTTT.

In DNA form, the CDR3 reads TGTGCCAGTTCACATCTCGGGACAGCTAACACTGAAGCTTTCTTT. This encodes CASSHLGTANTEAFF. The chain combines TRBV19 with TRBJ1-1; 7 bases are shared with TRBD1. Germline V gene data show CDR1 as LNHDA and CDR2 as SQIVND (reference sequence). The CDR3 is 15 residues long. The ends lost 8 bases at V and 2 bases at J; junction bases unmatched: 11.

In its sample, this clone was seen once. The gene calls are TRBV10-1 and TRBJ2-1; 9 bases fit TRBD1. Germline V gene data show CDR1 as WNHNN and CDR2 as SYGVQD (reference sequence). This CDR3 comprises 14 residues. V lost 3 bases and J lost 7; bases outside the gene matches: 4. CDR3 sequence: CASSDPGQGNEQFF. For the CDR3, the DNA is TGCGCCAGCAGTGACCCGGGACAGGGAAATGAGCAGTTCTTC.

This chain joins TRBV2 and TRBJ1-1; no reliable D call. This CDR3 is built from 14 residues. CDR1 and CDR2 from the germline V gene are SNHLY and FYNNEI. The V and J ends lost 11 bases and 4 bases respectively, with 20 bases between them. The CDR3 sequence is CAAPFNQRATEAFF. CDR3 coding DNA: TGTGCCGCCCCTTTCAACCAGAGGGCCACTGAAGCTTTCTTT.

The chain employs TRBV30 and TRBJ2-7, with 15 bases lining up with TRBD2. Trimming at V came to 6 bases and at J to 2 bases, leaving 14 bases not matched to a gene. This CDR3 comprises 18 residues. CDR1 is GTSNPN, CDR2 SVGIG, per germline (reference sequence). The CDR3 bases are TGTGCCTGTTTACGCTCCGGGACTAGCGGGAGGACGACCTACGAGCAGTACTTC. It is translated as CACLRSGTSGRTTYEQYF.

The chain combines TRBV5-5 with TRBJ2-1; 7 bases agree with TRBD1. The CDR3 length is 15 residues. V gave up 0 bases and J gave up 0 bases; unmatched junction bases: 0. Per the germline V gene, CDR1 is SGHKS and CDR2 is YYEKEE (reference sequence). CDR3 DNA: TGTGCCAGCAGCTTGGAGGGGGCCTCCTACAATGAGCAGTTCTTC. It yields the protein CASSLEGASYNEQFF.

CDR3 in amino acids: CATSRVGGRQNTEAFF. The CDR3 DNA sequence: TGTGCCACCAGCAGAGTCGGGGGAAGGCAGAACACTGAAGCTTTCTTT. The chain links TRBV15 to TRBJ1-1; maybe TRBD1 (5 bases). The CDR3 contains 16 residues. V lost 1 base and J lost 1, with 13 bases in between. Germline assignment: CDR1 LNHNV and CDR2 YYDKDF (reference sequence).

The chain carries TRBV2 and TRBJ2-7; 7 bases fit TRBD1. Germline loops: CDR1 SNHLY, CDR2 FYNNEI. The V and J ends lost 0 bases and 3 bases, in that order; junction bases with no gene match: 8. CDR3 length: 16 amino acids. The DNA of the CDR3 is TGTGCCAGCAGTGAAGCGATCGGGACAGTCCTCTACGAGCAGTACTTC. Encoded protein: CASSEAIGTVLYEQYF.

The chain joins TRBV5-5 to TRBJ1-3; 7 positions agree with TRBD1. This CDR3 spans 16 amino acids. The trim removed 4 bases at V and 7 bases at J, leaving 14 bases unmatched. Germline V CDR1 and CDR2: SGHKS, YYEKEE (reference sequence). CDR3 coding DNA: TGTGCCAGCAGCCCGCTATCCCCAGGGGGGCGTAACACCATATATTTT. Amino acids: CASSPLSPGGRNTIYF.